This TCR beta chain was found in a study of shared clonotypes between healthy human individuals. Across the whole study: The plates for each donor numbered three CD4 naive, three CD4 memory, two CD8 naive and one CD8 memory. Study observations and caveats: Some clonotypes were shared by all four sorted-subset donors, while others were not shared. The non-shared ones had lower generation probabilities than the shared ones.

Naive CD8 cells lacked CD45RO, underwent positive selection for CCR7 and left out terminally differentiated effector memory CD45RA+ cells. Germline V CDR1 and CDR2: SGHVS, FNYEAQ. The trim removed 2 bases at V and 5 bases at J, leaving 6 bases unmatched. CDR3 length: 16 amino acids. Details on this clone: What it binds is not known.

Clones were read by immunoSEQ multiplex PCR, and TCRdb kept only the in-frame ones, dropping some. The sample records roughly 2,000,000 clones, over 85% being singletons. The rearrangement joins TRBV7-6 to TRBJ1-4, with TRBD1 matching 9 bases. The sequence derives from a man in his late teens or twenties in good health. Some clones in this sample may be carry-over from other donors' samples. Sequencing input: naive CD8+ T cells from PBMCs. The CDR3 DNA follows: TGTGCCAGCAGCTTACCTCCCGGGACAGGGAATGAAAAACTGTTTTTT. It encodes CASSLPPGTGNEKLFF. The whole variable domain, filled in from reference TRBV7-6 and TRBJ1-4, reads GAGVSQSPRYKVTKRGQDVALRCDPISGHVSLYWYRQALGQGPEFLTYFNYEAQQDKSGLPNDRFSAERPEGSISTLTIQRTEQRDSAMYRCASSLPPGTGNEKLFFGSGTQLSVL.